This entry features one T cell receptor (beta chain) sequence. Its target is not known. This sample is part of a study of somatic mutations in cytotoxic T cells in rheumatoid arthritis. On the study more broadly: The flow sorting of some V beta antibody-stained T-cell populations reached nearly 100% purity, and the sorted populations included V beta1+ cells sequenced for TCRB.

Regarding the study as a whole: Clonality measured in CD8+ T cells did not differ significantly between rheumatoid arthritis patients and age-matched healthy controls.

TCRdb keeps only in-frame clones here, not all; method: immunoSEQ multiplex PCR. This sample yields more than 8,000 clones, of which about three quarters are seen a single time; over 20% belongs to the top ten. V gave up 5 bases and J gave up 5 bases, with 18 bases separating them. The germline V gene encodes CDR1 LNHDA and CDR2 SQIVND (reference sequence). The CDR3 has 16 residues. This chain joins TRBV19 and TRBJ1-4; possibly TRBD1 for D (5 bases). The sample taken for sequencing was CD8+ T cells sorted from blood. The sequence was obtained from a man aged 50 to 59 in good health. The DNA for the CDR3 is TGTGCCAGTAGTCTTCACCTGGGGGAGGCAAATGAAAAACTGTTTTTT. This codes for CASSLHLGEANEKLFF. The variable domain in full, completed from reference TRBV19 and TRBJ1-4, reads DGGITQSPKYLFRKEGQNVTLSCEQNLNHDAMYWYRQDPGQGLRLIYYSQIVNDFQKGDIAEGYSVSREKKESFPLTVTSAQKNPTAFYLCASSLHLGEANEKLFFGSGTQLSVL.